The clone carrying this T cell receptor beta chain appeared a few times. Its antigen is undetermined. The CDR3 has 11 residues. Trimming left V 5 bases short and J 9 bases short, with 13 bases between. CDR1 and CDR2 (germline): SQVTM, ANQGSEA. The sample belongs to a study of early T cells in non-severe SARS-CoV-2 infection. Study in general: The sequenced material was bulk RNA from unsorted whole blood, and its chains were unpaired.

Each single cDNA molecule received a unique molecular identifier. One entry per CDR3 protein results from TCRdb running MiXCR on the 5' RACE reads. The sample shows some 98,000 distinct CDR3 sequences, 11% of them seen only once. Study-wide points: Private and CD4 specificities were missed by VDJdb matching, skewed to anti-spike CD8.

The gene calls are TRBV29-1 and TRBJ1-1; no firm D call. The source of this sequence is an adult who was a healthcare worker with PCR-confirmed SARS-CoV-2 infection or an uninfected control (not recorded which). Sequencing used whole blood. The CDR3 sequence: CSVQSGGQAFF. Written as DNA, the CDR3 is TGCAGCGTTCAGTCAGGCGGGCAAGCTTTCTTT.